This T cell receptor (beta chain) was recorded in a study of T-cell memory formation after mild COVID-19. Ten or more counts support this clonotype. V was pared by 1 base and J by 5 bases, with 11 bases between. This CDR3 comprises 14 residues. CDR1 is SGHAT and CDR2 is FQNNGV in the germline V gene. Each CDR3 protein is one row after TCRdb ran MiXCR on the 5' RACE reads. The data hold a few hundred thousand distinct CDR3 sequences, with about a sixth observed a single time. The genes are TRBV11-2 and TRBJ2-5; unclear D gene. The source of this sequence is a man between 18 and 35 years old who had mild COVID-19 (a few samples of this study predate the infection). Cell type and time point are not known. What was sequenced was PBMCs or a T cell subset sorted from them (not recorded which). The DNA of the CDR3 is TGTGCCAGCAGCTTAGTGGCAATGCGGGAGACCCAGTACTTC. It yields the protein CASSLVAMRETQYF. The whole variable domain, filled in from reference TRBV11-2 and TRBJ2-5, reads EAGVAQSPRYKIIEKRQSVAFWCNPISGHATLYWYQQILGQGPKLLIQFQNNGVVDDSQLPKDRFSAERLKGVDSTLKIQPAKLEDSAVYLCASSLVAMRETQYFGPGTRLLVL.